This T cell receptor (beta chain) is drawn from a study of blood T cell repertoires in COVID-19. Overall study: In each case, the material was cDNA or gDNA derived from T cells, B-cell-depleted T cells, or PBMCs.

Authors' data handling: Researchers report that nucleated cell counts were estimated from reference gene primer amplification. The table came from immunoSEQ multiplex PCR; TCRdb's copy has only in-frame clones and leaves some out. The D gene and trimming were derived from the DNA, and the V and J assignments and clone size from that table. The table includes a few hundred thousand clones, roughly 80% detected once. The CDR3 is 15 residues long. Germline V gives CDR1 SEHNR, CDR2 FQNEAQ (reference sequence). V was pared by 5 bases and J by 2 bases, with 6 bases of the junction left unmatched. The sequence was collected from a man at least 80 years old with acute or convalescent COVID-19. Sequenced material: peripheral blood. The chain carries TRBV7-9 and TRBJ1-2, with 9 positions matching TRBD1. The CDR3 protein is CASSLQGALNYGYTF. Here the CDR3 DNA reads TGTGCCAGCAGCCTACAGGGGGCTCTAAACTATGGCTACACCTTC. Based on the CDR3 plus reference TRBV7-9 and TRBJ1-2, the full variable domain is DTGVSQNPRHKITKRGQNVTFRCDPISEHNRLYWYRQTLGQGPEFLTYFQNEAQLEKSRLLSDRFSAERPKGSFSTLEIQRTEQGDSAMYLCASSLQGALNYGYTFGSGTRLTVV.